This TCR beta chain was retrieved from a study of response to subunit inactivated influenza vaccine. Findings and caveats of the study: The authors suggested that every seasonal influenza vaccination recruits few new T cells.

CDR1 and CDR2 from the germline V gene are SEHNR and FQNEAQ (reference sequence). The CDR3 runs to 15 residues. J was trimmed by 4 bases and V by 2 bases; bases with no gene match: 4. This clonotype appeared a few times. Its antigen is undetermined. Via MiXCR, TCRdb re-called the RT-PCR reads, giving one row per CDR3 protein. Of under 950,000 distinct CDR3 sequences detected, around 20% appear once; the ten largest clones hold approximately 10%. The rearrangement links TRBV7-9 to TRBJ2-1; 8 bases fit TRBD1. This sequence originates from a man between 45 and 60 years old who received an inactivated influenza vaccine. The sequences come from PBMCs from blood, collected less than 6 days after vaccination. The CDR3 sequence is CASSLPGQAYNEQFF. The CDR3, as DNA: TGTGCCAGCAGCTTACCGGGACAGGCATACAATGAGCAGTTCTTC.